Below, one T cell receptor beta chain is given with its context. The target antigen is unknown. The data derive from a study of T cells after yellow fever vaccination. The length of the CDR3 is 16 residues. Germline CDR1 reads SEHNR; CDR2 reads FQNEAQ (reference sequence). J lost 5 bases, V lost 7 bases, and 12 bases had no gene match. Each CDR3 protein is one row after TCRdb ran MiXCR on the 5' RACE reads. Of 85,000 to 100,000 distinct CDR3 sequences listed, about 6% were seen once; the top ten hold over 40%. Study-level findings and limits: Researchers cautioned that FACS-sorted repertoires could harbor abundant clonotypes contaminating from the bulk population.

The specimen was CD8+ T cells sorted from PBMCs, collected 10 days after the yellow fever booster vaccination. The rearrangement links TRBV7-9 to TRBJ2-5; 11 nucleotides agree with TRBD1. The clonotype was recovered from a man aged 18 to 29 who received the YFV17D yellow fever vaccine. The DNA for the CDR3 is TGTGCCAGCACCGGGACAGGGGGTCAGTCGGGGGAGACCCAGTACTTC. Its protein is CASTGTGGQSGETQYF.